Described below is a single T cell receptor beta chain sequence and its context. Other DNA sequences in the sample encode the same CDR3. V gave up 5 bases and J gave up 2 bases, with 9 bases separating them. The CDR3 consists of 13 residues. The V gene's germline CDR1 is SGHRS and CDR2 YFSETQ. Exposed participants encountered a COVID-19 case during the 2 weeks preceding study entry. The data belong to a study of blood T cell repertoires in COVID-19. As for the study in general: Sites in the United States, Italy and Spain provided acute and convalescent COVID-19 samples.

In the study's own analysis: Reference gene primer amplification gave estimated nucleated cell counts. TCRdb's copy holds only in-frame clones and misses some; the assay was immunoSEQ multiplex PCR. Clone size and V and J calls were adopted from that table, with D and trimming inferred from the DNA. The table shows 350,000 to 400,000 clones, with 80% to 95% occurring only once. The chain employs TRBV5-1 and TRBJ2-3; a weak D match, TRBD2 (5 bases). The sample consisted of PBMCs or T cells enriched from blood (not recorded which). The receptor's source is a woman aged 35 to 49 who had been exposed to COVID-19. The CDR3 sequence is CASSLAPTDTQYF. In DNA form, the CDR3 reads TGCGCCAGCAGTCTAGCACCCACAGATACGCAGTATTTT.